What follows are 25 T cell receptor beta chains derived from one specimen sequenced in a study of cytomegalovirus exposure and HLA in healthy donors. 13 Jbeta primers and 60 Vbeta primers were used for the PCR. Some clones are missing from TCRdb's copy, which holds only in-frame ones; the method was immunoSEQ multiplex PCR. The sample has about 130,000 clones, around four fifths seen once. The sequenced sample was PBMCs. The source of these receptors is a middle-aged woman in good health and CMV-seropositive.

The chain recombines TRBV7-8 with TRBJ2-7; the match to TRBD1 covers 9 bases. The V segment lost 5 bases and the J segment 2 bases; nucleotides outside the gene matches: 7. Germline V gene data show CDR1 as SGHVS and CDR2 as FQNEAQ. The length of the CDR3 is 15 residues. The CDR3: CASSGLQGATYEQYF. DNA for the CDR3: TGTGCCAGCAGCGGGCTACAGGGGGCCACCTACGAGCAGTACTTC.

This chain uses TRBV15 with TRBJ1-2, with TRBD1 as a possible D gene (6 bases). CDR3 length: 15 residues. Trimming removed 0 bases at V and 4 bases at J, with 12 bases between. The germline V gene has CDR1 LNHNV and CDR2 YYDKDF (reference sequence). As DNA, the CDR3 is TGTGCCACCAGCAGAGACAGGGGCCAGGGCTATGGCTACACCTTC. Residues: CATSRDRGQGYGYTF.

CDR3 sequence (DNA): TGTGCCAGCAGCCACAGGGGAAGTCAGGAGCAGTACTTC. Amino acid sequence: CASSHRGSQEQYF. This chain joins TRBV28 and TRBJ2-7, with 7 bases lining up with TRBD1. V dropped 6 bases and J dropped 7; count of bases not matched to a gene: 9. This CDR3 has 13 amino acids. CDR1 is MDHEN and CDR2 is SYDVKM in the germline V gene.

This chain links TRBV7-6 with TRBJ2-7; possibly TRBD2 for D (6 bases). The CDR3 is 16 residues long. Germline CDR1 reads SGHVS; CDR2 reads FNYEAQ. V was cut by 2 bases and J by 1 base, with 15 bases left in between. In nucleotides, the CDR3 is TGTGCCAGCAGCTTATCGGCGGGAAGGACATCCTACGAGCAGTACTTC. The encoded protein is CASSLSAGRTSYEQYF.

The V call is TRBV21-1, the J call TRBJ1-1. TRBV21-1 is designated a pseudogene. The CDR3 is 14 amino acids. The CDR3 here is CASSPVCGIPEAFF. DNA for the CDR3: TGTGCCAGCAGCCCGGTATGCGGGATACCTGAAGCTTTCTTT.

This clone came up a few times. V and J are TRBV5-4 and TRBJ2-5, with a weak D call TRBD2 (6 bases). V dropped 1 base and J dropped 3 bases, with 13 bases sitting between them. Germline V gives CDR1 SGHNT, CDR2 YYREEE (reference sequence). The CDR3 totals 15 residues. For the CDR3, the DNA is TGTGCCAGCAGCTTGACCGGGAGCTACGAAGAGACCCAGTACTTC. This sequence encodes CASSLTGSYEETQYF. Filled out from reference TRBV5-4 and TRBJ2-5, the complete variable domain reads ETGVTQSPTHLIKTRGQQVTLRCSSQSGHNTVSWYQQALGQGPQFIFQYYREEENGRGNFPPRFSGLQFPNYSSELNVNALELDDSALYLCASSLTGSYEETQYFGPGTRLLVL.

Concerning this clone: At one end, the junction sequence differs from germline, possibly due to a read error. This sequence joins TRBV11-2 and TRBJ1-3, with D possibly TRBD1 on 6 matching bases. Germline lookup yields CDR1 SGHAT and CDR2 FQNNGV. The CDR3 extends over 18 amino acids. The CDR3 here is CASSLTRDIRSSGNTTYF. CDR3 in DNA: TGTGCCAGCAGCTTGACCCGGGACATTAGGAGCTCTGGAAACACCACATATTTT.

The V call is TRBV30, the J call TRBJ2-5, with no clear D. The CDR3 sequence is 15 residues long. The germline V gene has CDR1 GTSNPN and CDR2 SVGIG (reference sequence). Between the trimmed V and J ends, which lost 2 bases and 1 base, there was a span of 14 bases. The CDR3 spells CAWSPEPGFQETQYF. CDR3 nucleotide sequence: TGTGCCTGGAGTCCTGAACCCGGGTTCCAAGAGACCCAGTACTTC.

The chain carries TRBV18 and TRBJ2-3; D not resolved. Looked up from germline, CDR1 is KGHSH and CDR2 is LQKENI. This CDR3 has 16 amino acids. The V and J ends lost 1 base and 1 base respectively, with 12 bases between them. The CDR3 reads CASSPLGVSGTDTQYF. The CDR3 DNA sequence: TGTGCCAGCTCACCACTCGGAGTGTCGGGCACAGATACGCAGTATTTT.

The rearrangement links TRBV5-4 to TRBJ2-3, with TRBD2 matching 14 bases. This CDR3 contains 18 residues. CDR1 is SGHNT and CDR2 is YYREEE in the germline V gene (reference sequence). V shed 0 bases and J 2 bases; nucleotides not matched to a gene: 5. This chain's CDR3 is CASSLGLAGGSFTDTQYF. The CDR3 DNA sequence: TGTGCCAGCAGCTTGGGACTAGCGGGGGGGAGCTTCACAGATACGCAGTATTTT.

V usage is TRBV6-7 and J usage is TRBJ2-5; 11 bases match TRBD2. TRBV6-7 is reported as an ORF; its role is uncertain. The V segment lost 6 bases and the J segment 5 bases; nucleotides outside the gene matches: 8. The CDR3 runs 15 residues. CDR3 DNA sequence: TGTGCCAGCAGCTGTAGCGGGGGGGCCCGCGAGACCCAGTACTTC. Encoded protein: CASSCSGGARETQYF.

The rearrangement uses TRBV7-8 and TRBJ1-2; 9 nucleotides line up with TRBD1. The CDR3 consists of 15 residues. CDR1 and CDR2 from the germline V gene are SGHVS and FQNEAQ. V trimming: 5 bases; J trimming: 5 bases; junction bases outside the gene matches: 9. CDR3 protein: CASSTRDREGYGYTF. The CDR3 nucleotides are TGTGCCAGCAGCACCCGGGACAGGGAGGGGTATGGCTACACCTTC.

The chain combines TRBV4-1 with TRBJ2-5, with no clear D. The germline CDR1 and CDR2 sequences are MGHRA and YSYEKL. Trimming pared 1 base from V and 2 bases from J, leaving 8 bases between. The length of the CDR3 is 14 residues. The CDR3 region is CASSQVGGQETQYF. The CDR3 bases are TGCGCCAGCAGCCAAGTCGGCGGTCAAGAGACCCAGTACTTC.

This clone was recorded once. The V call is TRBV6-6, the J call TRBJ2-3; a possible D gene is TRBD2 (5 bases). The V end was cut by 7 bases, the J end by 6 bases, with 17 bases between. Germline V gene lookup returns CDR1 MNHNY and CDR2 SVGAGI (reference sequence). This CDR3 has 14 amino acids. In nucleotides, the CDR3 is TGTGCCAGCACAGCAGGACGGGGATTCGATACGCAGTATTTT. Translated, it gives CASTAGRGFDTQYF.

This clone was observed a few times. The chain is built from TRBV9 and TRBJ1-1; the D gene is possibly TRBD1 (5 bases). CDR3 size: 14 residues. The V and J ends lost 2 bases and 1 base respectively, with 9 bases between them. Germline V gene data show CDR1 as SGDLS and CDR2 as YYNGEE. The CDR3 DNA sequence: TGTGCCAGCAGCGTCCTGACAGAGAACACTGAAGCTTTCTTT. This sequence encodes CASSVLTENTEAFF.

The chain links TRBV29-1 to TRBJ2-7; a possible D gene is TRBD2 (5 bases). The CDR3 loop spans 13 amino acids. CDR1 is SQVTM, CDR2 ANQGSEA, per germline. Trimming removed 7 bases from V and 1 base from J, with 14 bases in between. As DNA, the CDR3 is TGCAGCGCCCGACGCGGGCTGTCCTACGAGCAGTACTTC. This codes for CSARRGLSYEQYF.

The chain combines TRBV5-6 with TRBJ2-1; maybe TRBD2 (6 bases). This CDR3 is 14 amino acids long. V was clipped by 1 base and J by 6 bases, with 11 bases between them. CDR1 SGHDT and CDR2 YYEEEE come from the germline V gene. The CDR3 here is CASSLPTSFNEQFF. In DNA form, the CDR3 reads TGTGCCAGCAGCTTGCCGACTAGTTTCAATGAGCAGTTCTTC.

The rearrangement links TRBV10-2 to TRBJ2-5; 7 nucleotides align to TRBD1. V lost 0 bases and J lost 1; bases outside the gene matches: 5. CDR3 length equals 16 residues. Germline V gene data show CDR1 as WSHSY and CDR2 as SAAADI. The CDR3 DNA sequence: TGCGCCAGCAGTGAGTCCGGACAGGCGGTCCAAGAGACCCAGTACTTC. As protein: CASSESGQAVQETQYF.

The chain joins TRBV9 to TRBJ2-1; 7 bases align to TRBD2. The V segment lost 4 bases and the J segment 8 bases; nucleotides outside the gene matches: 6. CDR1 is SGDLS and CDR2 is YYNGEE in the germline V gene. This CDR3 has 13 residues. The CDR3 nucleotides read TGTGCCAGCAGCCCAAGACTAGCAGATGAGCAGTTCTTC. Protein sequence: CASSPRLADEQFF.

V and J are TRBV28 and TRBJ1-1; D might be TRBD1 (6 bases). Trimming left V 5 bases short and J 11 bases short, with 18 bases between. The CDR3 loop spans 13 amino acids. Germline V gene sequence: CDR1 MDHEN, CDR2 SYDVKM. This CDR3 reads CASSNGGARSAFF. As DNA, the CDR3 is TGTGCCAGCAGTAACGGGGGGGCCCGTTCCGCTTTCTTT. The full variable domain, with the rest looked up from reference TRBV28 and TRBJ1-1, is DVKVTQSSRYLVKRTGEKVFLECVQDMDHENMFWYRQDPGLGLRLIYFSYDVKMKEKGDIPEGYSVSREKKERFSLILESASTNQTSMYLCASSNGGARSAFFGQGTRLTVV.

The rearrangement links TRBV5-3 to TRBJ1-2, with a possible D match to TRBD1 (6 bases). TRBV5-3 belongs to the ORF category, with a function that is uncertain. CDR3 length: 17 amino acids. With 3 bases removed from V and 6 bases from J, the gap between germline ends came to 24 bases. In DNA, the CDR3 is TGTGCCAGAAGCTACAACACACAGGGTCCCCTCCTGGATGGCTACACCTTC. Translation: CARSYNTQGPLLDGYTF.

The CDR3 region is CASSAQPDTRGYTF. DNA of the CDR3: TGTGCCAGCAGCGCCCAGCCCGACACAAGGGGCTACACCTTC. This chain joins TRBV21-1 and TRBJ1-2; TRBD1, the table's D call, lacks a check against the DNA. TRBV21-1 is termed a pseudogene. The CDR3 is 14 residues long.

This sequence joins TRBV18 and TRBJ1-1; D not resolved. V was trimmed by 2 bases and J by 3 bases, leaving 13 bases between them. The CDR3 is 15 residues long. Germline CDR1 KGHSH, CDR2 LQKENI. The CDR3: CASSPTSSRDTEAFF. The CDR3 nucleotides read TGTGCCAGCTCACCAACTTCCAGCCGGGACACTGAAGCTTTCTTT. Full variable domain (rest looked up from reference TRBV18 and TRBJ1-1): NAGVMQNPRHLVRRRGQEARLRCSPMKGHSHVYWYRQLPEEGLKFMVYLQKENIIDESGMPKERFSAEFPKEGPSILRIQQVVRGDSAAYFCASSPTSSRDTEAFFGQGTRLTVV.

The chain has TRBV27 and TRBJ2-7, with D possibly matching TRBD2 (5 bases). The CDR3 is 13 amino acids. Germline CDR1 and CDR2: MNHEY and SMNVEV (reference sequence). Trimming took off 5 bases at V and 6 bases at J, with 14 bases between the two ends. The CDR3 DNA follows: TGTGCCAGCAGTCTCGGTGGAGGCCGCGAGCAGTACTTC. Its translation: CASSLGGGREQYF.

The rearrangement uses TRBV10-3 and TRBJ1-1; D is perhaps TRBD1 (6 bases). With 10 bases removed from V and 4 bases from J, the gap between germline ends came to 28 bases. Germline loops: CDR1 ENHRY, CDR2 SYGVKD. This CDR3 spans 17 amino acids. The CDR3 region has the DNA TGTGCCACCATTATAGAGGGGGGGGCCCAAAAAGGCACTGAAGCTTTCTTT. Protein sequence: CATIIEGGAQKGTEAFF.